The 19 T cell receptor beta chains listed next were all sequenced from one sample in a study of shared clonotypes between healthy human individuals. Sequencing used immunoSEQ multiplex PCR; TCRdb keeps in-frame clones, though not all of them. The top ten clones hold under 0.15% of a sample with about 2.4 million clones, roughly nine tenths of them seen once. Sequenced sample: naive CD4+ T cells sorted from blood. As for subset: CD45RA+ positively selected. The source is a man aged 18 to 29 in good health.

The chain couples TRBV6-6 to TRBJ2-2; TRBD1 or TRBD2 may be the D gene (5 bases each). This CDR3 is built from 13 residues. The V end lost 2 bases, the J end lost 6 bases, and 7 bases lay between the germline ends. CDR1 is MNHNY, CDR2 SVGAGI, per germline (reference sequence). CDR3 DNA: TGTGCCAGCAGTTACCCGGGGCCCGGGGAGCTGTTTTTT. This sequence encodes CASSYPGPGELFF.

A note on this clone: Additional DNA sequences in this sample encode the identical CDR3. The rearrangement links TRBV18 to TRBJ2-3; D gene ambiguous. This CDR3 comprises 13 residues. Trimming left V 1 base short and J 1 base short, with 3 bases between. The germline CDR1 and CDR2 sequences are KGHSH and LQKENI. CDR3 region: CASSPQGTDTQYF. The DNA for the CDR3 is TGTGCCAGCTCACCACAGGGCACAGATACGCAGTATTTT.

On this clone: Different DNA sequences within this sample yield the same CDR3. This chain links TRBV4-3 with TRBJ1-2; no clear D. The V gene lost 0 bases and the J gene lost 3 bases, with 11 bases spanning the gap. CDR1 is LGHNA and CDR2 is YSLEER in the germline V gene. This CDR3 contains 15 residues. This chain's CDR3 is CASSQDRAAHYGYTF. The CDR3 nucleotides are TGCGCCAGCAGCCAAGATCGGGCAGCCCACTATGGCTACACCTTC.

With regard to this clone: An end of the junction differs from the germline gene, which may be a read error. This chain joins TRBV7-7 and TRBJ2-2, with a tentative D call TRBD2 (6 bases). The CDR3 is 15 residues long. Germline-derived CDR1 and CDR2 are SSHAT and FNYEAQ (reference sequence). The CDR3 region has the DNA TGTGCTAGCAGCTTAGGAGGGAGAGGGACCGGGGAGCTGTTTTTT. It is translated as CASSLGGRGTGELFF.

This clone was detected a few times. This rearrangement joins TRBV29-1 to TRBJ1-1, with 9 bases that match TRBD1. Germline lookup yields CDR1 SQVTM and CDR2 ANQGSEA. V lost 5 bases to trimming and J lost 1 base; unmatched junction nucleotides: 5. The CDR3 sequence is 14 residues long. CDR3 nucleotide sequence: TGCAGCGTTCAACAGGGGGCTTGGAACACTGAAGCTTTCTTT. Its protein is CSVQQGAWNTEAFF.

The rearrangement joins TRBV5-1 to TRBJ2-1; 13 bases match TRBD2. The V segment lost 4 bases and the J segment 7 bases; nucleotides outside the gene matches: 5. The CDR3 runs 15 residues. CDR1 is SGHRS and CDR2 is YFSETQ in the germline V gene. The CDR3: CASSATSGGWNEQFF. The CDR3 DNA follows: TGCGCCAGCAGCGCGACTAGCGGGGGGTGGAATGAGCAGTTCTTC.

The chain joins TRBV4-1 to TRBJ2-1, with D perhaps matching TRBD2 (6 bases). V lost 5 bases and J lost 10, with 18 bases in between. Germline V gives CDR1 MGHRA, CDR2 YSYEKL. CDR3 length: 14 amino acids. CDR3 nucleotides: TGCGCCAGCAGCGAGCTCCTAGCGATTAAGGAGCAGTTCTTC. It is translated as CASSELLAIKEQFF.

The chain has TRBV5-4 and TRBJ2-7; 7 bases are shared with TRBD1. V was clipped by 4 bases and J by 5 bases; unmatched bases: 6. This CDR3 region has 13 residues. Germline CDR1 is SGHNT and CDR2 is YYREEE (reference sequence). The CDR3 DNA reads TGTGCCAGCAGCCCCAGGGGGTCGCACGAGCAGTACTTC. It yields the protein CASSPRGSHEQYF. Full variable domain (outside the CDR3, taken from reference TRBV5-4 and TRBJ2-7): ETGVTQSPTHLIKTRGQQVTLRCSSQSGHNTVSWYQQALGQGPQFIFQYYREEENGRGNFPPRFSGLQFPNYSSELNVNALELDDSALYLCASSPRGSHEQYFGPGTRLTVT.

The V gene is TRBV7-9, the J gene TRBJ1-1, with TRBD1 matching over 9 bases. Unmatched junction bases numbered 2, after V lost 5 bases and J lost 4 bases. Germline assignment: CDR1 SEHNR and CDR2 FQNEAQ (reference sequence). The CDR3 is 13 amino acids. CDR3 bases: TGTGCCAGCAGCCCACAGGGGGCCACTGAAGCTTTCTTT. This translates into CASSPQGATEAFF.

In the case of this clone: The sample holds other DNA sequences that translate to the same CDR3. This chain links TRBV11-2 with TRBJ2-7; 8 bases map to TRBD2. This CDR3 region has 14 residues. CDR1 and CDR2 (germline): SGHAT, FQNNGV. With V trimmed by 1 base and J by 4 bases, 3 bases remained unmatched. The chain's CDR3 is CASSLGLAGYEQYF. Here the CDR3 DNA reads TGTGCCAGCAGCTTAGGATTAGCGGGATACGAGCAGTACTTC.

In the case of this clone: The sample holds other DNA sequences that translate to the same CDR3. The chain links TRBV18 to TRBJ1-1, with D perhaps TRBD1 (6 bases). The ends were cut back, 0 bases at V and 3 bases at J, with 8 bases in the middle. Germline V gene sequence: CDR1 KGHSH, CDR2 LQKENI. The CDR3 runs 14 residues. CDR3 sequence reads: CASSPPKGDTEAFF. The CDR3 region has the DNA TGTGCCAGCTCACCACCGAAGGGGGACACTGAAGCTTTCTTT.

The chain employs TRBV5-5 and TRBJ2-7; 7 positions match TRBD1. V dropped 4 bases and J dropped 2; count of bases not matched to a gene: 9. Germline lookup yields CDR1 SGHKS and CDR2 YYEKEE (reference sequence). The CDR3 is 15 amino acids. The CDR3, as DNA: TGTGCCAGCAGCGTTTGGTCAGGGGGTCCCTACGAGCAGTACTTC. Its protein product is CASSVWSGGPYEQYF.

The chain links TRBV19 to TRBJ2-2; D uncertain. The CDR3 runs 12 residues. The V end lost 6 bases, the J end lost 3 bases, and 5 bases lay between the germline ends. Germline V gene sequence: CDR1 LNHDA, CDR2 SQIVND (reference sequence). The CDR3 is CASRKYTGELFF. CDR3 nucleotides: TGTGCCAGTAGGAAATACACCGGGGAGCTGTTTTTT.

The CDR3 DNA is TGTGCCAGCAGCCTAATAATTACACCCTCTGGAAACACCATATATTTT. Translating it yields CASSLIITPSGNTIYF. This chain links TRBV7-8 with TRBJ1-3; D is undetermined. Germline assignment: CDR1 SGHVS and CDR2 FQNEAQ. Trimming stripped 5 bases from V and 0 bases from J, with 14 bases between. The CDR3 length is 16 residues.

The chain carries TRBV12-5 and TRBJ2-1; TRBD2 might be the D (5 bases). V was pared by 5 bases and J by 0 bases, with 14 bases between. The CDR3 runs to 16 residues. The germline CDR1 and CDR2 sequences are LGHNT and FRNRAP. The CDR3 DNA is TGTGCTAGTGGTCCAGCGGACGGTCGCTCCTACAATGAGCAGTTCTTC. It codes for CASGPADGRSYNEQFF.

This chain links TRBV19 with TRBJ2-7; 13 bases agree with TRBD2. CDR1 is LNHDA, CDR2 SQIVND, per germline (reference sequence). The CDR3 spans 13 residues. V dropped 5 bases and J dropped 9; count of bases not matched to a gene: 4. Here the CDR3 DNA reads TGTGCCAGTAGTCGGACTAGCGGGAGTGGGCAGTACTTC. Protein product: CASSRTSGSGQYF. The full variable domain, with the rest looked up from reference TRBV19 and TRBJ2-7, is DGGITQSPKYLFRKEGQNVTLSCEQNLNHDAMYWYRQDPGQGLRLIYYSQIVNDFQKGDIAEGYSVSREKKESFPLTVTSAQKNPTAFYLCASSRTSGSGQYFGPGTRLTVT.

The CDR3 DNA is TGTGCCAGCAGCCCGCGGGGTAGCGGGAGTCTGGAGACCCAGTACTTC. This encodes CASSPRGSGSLETQYF. The chain uses TRBV9 and TRBJ2-5; TRBD2 matches at 9 bases. Germline V gives CDR1 SGDLS, CDR2 YYNGEE. The CDR3 runs to 16 residues. V lost 4 bases to trimming and J lost 5 bases; unmatched junction nucleotides: 12. The full variable domain, in which reference TRBV9 and TRBJ2-5 provide the parts outside the CDR3, is DSGVTQTPKHLITATGQRVTLRCSPRSGDLSVYWYQQSLDQGLQFLIQYYNGEERAKGNILERFSAQQFPDLHSELNLSSLELGDSALYFCASSPRGSGSLETQYFGPGTRLLVL.

This clone has a single count. The V gene is TRBV5-4, the J gene TRBJ2-1; 12 nucleotides align to TRBD2. From germline, CDR1 is SGHNT and CDR2 YYREEE (reference sequence). There are 15 residues in the CDR3. The V segment lost 6 bases and the J segment 4 bases; nucleotides outside the gene matches: 5. The CDR3 DNA is TGTGCCAGCACCCCGGGACTAGCGGGTTACAATGAGCAGTTCTTC. Amino acid sequence: CASTPGLAGYNEQFF. The full variable domain, its missing parts supplied by reference TRBV5-4 and TRBJ2-1, is ETGVTQSPTHLIKTRGQQVTLRCSSQSGHNTVSWYQQALGQGPQFIFQYYREEENGRGNFPPRFSGLQFPNYSSELNVNALELDDSALYLCASTPGLAGYNEQFFGPGTRLTVL.

The chain joins TRBV6-5 to TRBJ2-1, with 12 bases that match TRBD2. The V segment lost 6 bases and the J segment 7 bases; nucleotides outside the gene matches: 7. Germline CDR1 is MNHEY and CDR2 is SVGAGI. This CDR3 is 15 amino acids long. This CDR3 reads CASRKLAGGRNEQFF. For the CDR3, the DNA is TGTGCCAGCAGAAAGCTAGCGGGGGGGCGGAATGAGCAGTTCTTC.